These T cell receptor beta chains were read from a single sample in a study of cytomegalovirus exposure and HLA in healthy donors. The repertoire was sequenced with immunoSEQ multiplex PCR; TCRdb's copy has only in-frame clones and lacks some. The sample has under 400,000 clones; approximately 91% are singletons. Sequenced input: PBMCs. These receptors came from a man aged 25-45 years in good health and CMV-seronegative. Each CDR3 is given without its conserved first and last residue. A D gene is named only where the DNA matches it firmly. Rows give clone size only sometimes, using once, few, many, or a class for an expanded clone.

j_call: TRBJ1-2
v_call: TRBV6-5
clone_size: .
d_call: TRBD1
cdr3_aa: ASTPDRANYGYT

j_call: TRBJ1-4
v_call: TRBV9
clone_size: once
d_call: TRBD1
cdr3_aa: ASSPRDRTNEKLF

j_call: TRBJ1-1
v_call: TRBV30
clone_size: .
d_call: TRBD1
cdr3_aa: AWKPEGARTEAF

j_call: TRBJ2-2
v_call: TRBV11-2
clone_size: .
d_call: .
cdr3_aa: ASSLGSNTGELF

j_call: TRBJ1-4
v_call: TRBV27
clone_size: once
d_call: TRBD1
cdr3_aa: ASSQTGFREKLF

j_call: TRBJ1-1
v_call: TRBV19
clone_size: .
d_call: .
cdr3_aa: ASSETGMNTEAF

j_call: TRBJ2-1
v_call: TRBV5-1
clone_size: .
d_call: .
cdr3_aa: ASSLGGSYNEQF

j_call: TRBJ2-7
v_call: TRBV9
clone_size: .
d_call: .
cdr3_aa: ASSVAGGPHYEQY

j_call: TRBJ2-2
v_call: TRBV5-1
clone_size: .
d_call: TRBD1
cdr3_aa: ASSLVDRGRTGELF

j_call: TRBJ2-1
v_call: TRBV7-9
clone_size: .
d_call: .
cdr3_aa: ASSLRGGGTYNEQF

j_call: TRBJ2-2
v_call: TRBV5-1
clone_size: .
d_call: TRBD2
cdr3_aa: ASSLVSGGRGTGELF

j_call: TRBJ1-5
v_call: TRBV7-8
clone_size: .
d_call: TRBD1
cdr3_aa: ASSSTTGFTQPQH

j_call: TRBJ2-7
v_call: TRBV18
clone_size: .
d_call: .
cdr3_aa: ASSPGAHYEQY

j_call: TRBJ1-4
v_call: TRBV19
clone_size: .
d_call: TRBD1
cdr3_aa: ASSIVGGQGNGKLF

j_call: TRBJ1-3
v_call: TRBV6-5
clone_size: .
d_call: .
cdr3_aa: ASSYSGGLSGNTIY

j_call: TRBJ1-1
v_call: TRBV11-2
clone_size: few
d_call: .
cdr3_aa: ASSLGGNTEAF

j_call: TRBJ1-1
v_call: TRBV5-1
clone_size: .
d_call: .
cdr3_aa: ASSLGSMNTEAF

j_call: TRBJ1-4
v_call: TRBV11-2
clone_size: .
d_call: .
cdr3_aa: ASSLDRAGPKEKLF

j_call: TRBJ2-4
v_call: TRBV2
clone_size: once
d_call: .
cdr3_aa: ASSEDRGLAKNIQY

j_call: TRBJ1-6
v_call: TRBV28
clone_size: few
d_call: .
cdr3_aa: ASIRGTGTNSPLH

j_call: TRBJ2-3
v_call: TRBV6-5
clone_size: .
d_call: .
cdr3_aa: ASSYMVGRTDTQY

j_call: TRBJ1-4
v_call: TRBV6-1
clone_size: .
d_call: TRBD1
cdr3_aa: ASRGQATTNEKLF

j_call: TRBJ1-1
v_call: TRBV6-5
clone_size: .
d_call: TRBD1
cdr3_aa: ASRGQGVAF

j_call: TRBJ1-2
v_call: TRBV20-1
clone_size: .
d_call: .
cdr3_aa: SARVGVGYT

j_call: TRBJ2-7
v_call: TRBV4-1
clone_size: .
d_call: TRBD1
cdr3_aa: ASTSRTGETYEQY

j_call: TRBJ1-2
v_call: TRBV6-1
clone_size: .
d_call: TRBD1
cdr3_aa: ASTEGDRGGYGYT

j_call: TRBJ1-5
v_call: TRBV20-1
clone_size: .
d_call: .
cdr3_aa: SAQGNQPQH

j_call: TRBJ2-3
v_call: TRBV5-1
clone_size: once
d_call: .
cdr3_aa: ASSLTGTGSADTQY

j_call: TRBJ2-5
v_call: TRBV5-1
clone_size: .
d_call: TRBD1
cdr3_aa: ASRRGTGDTETQY

j_call: TRBJ1-5
v_call: TRBV13
clone_size: .
d_call: TRBD1
cdr3_aa: ASSRQGEASQPQH

j_call: TRBJ1-2
v_call: TRBV7-9
clone_size: once
d_call: .
cdr3_aa: ASSSLGDYGYT

j_call: TRBJ1-4
v_call: TRBV30
clone_size: once
d_call: TRBD1
cdr3_aa: AWSVLGQGNEKLF

j_call: TRBJ1-1
v_call: TRBV7-2
clone_size: .
d_call: .
cdr3_aa: ASSLERGRTEAF

j_call: TRBJ2-2
v_call: TRBV2
clone_size: .
d_call: TRBD2
cdr3_aa: ASSQASGGPLTGELF

j_call: TRBJ1-6
v_call: TRBV6-1
clone_size: .
d_call: .
cdr3_aa: ASSVRYLIGSNSPLH